This T cell receptor beta chain emerged from a study of molecular identifiers for immune sequencing clone quantification. MiXCR was run by TCRdb on the PCR reads, yielding one entry per CDR3 protein. Here the sample spans about 500,000 distinct CDR3 sequences, under 30% being singletons. This receptor was obtained from a human donor in good health. Some libraries in this study had Jurkat cell RNA spiked in. Input material: naive CD8+ T cells from blood, with Jurkat cell RNA spiked in. As to subset: FACS-sorted CD8+CD4-CCR7+CD45RA+ naive T cells.

The CDR3 loop reads CASSRSTGGFNNEQFF. The CDR3 coding sequence is TGCGCCAGCAGCCGATCCACAGGGGGCTTTAACAATGAGCAGTTCTTC. This rearrangement joins TRBV4-1 to TRBJ2-1; 9 positions agree with TRBD1. Looked up from germline, CDR1 is MGHRA and CDR2 is YSYEKL. The V and J ends lost 4 bases and 5 bases, in that order; junction bases with no gene match: 9. The CDR3 totals 16 residues.